The 3 T cell receptor beta chains below were found in one sample sequenced in a study of T cell responses to AZD1222 COVID-19 vaccine. Measured with immunoSEQ multiplex PCR; TCRdb has only the in-frame clones, and not every one. The sample records 100,000 to 150,000 clones, around 83% being singletons. The input for sequencing was peripheral blood, taken on day 0 of AZD1222 vaccination. The receptors shown here come from an adult in good health.

This clone has just a few counts. This chain joins TRBV7-8 and TRBJ2-3; tentatively, D is TRBD1 or TRBD2 (5 bases each). The CDR3 totals 13 residues. In germline, CDR1 is SGHVS, CDR2 FQNEAQ. With 8 bases removed from V and 5 bases from J, the gap between germline ends came to 14 bases. The CDR3 DNA reads as TGTGCCAGCGGACAAGGGGACGAAGATACGCAGTATTTT. Amino acid sequence: CASGQGDEDTQYF.

The chain joins TRBV28 to TRBJ1-1; a possible D gene is TRBD1 (6 bases). The V gene's germline CDR1 is MDHEN and CDR2 SYDVKM. This CDR3 spans 16 amino acids. V dropped 3 bases and J dropped 1 base, with 15 bases sitting between them. CDR3 sequence (DNA): TGTGCCAGCAGTTTCCCGACAAGGGGGGAGAACACTGAAGCTTTCTTT. Encoded protein: CASSFPTRGENTEAFF.

The gene calls are TRBV19 and TRBJ2-7; possible D gene TRBD1, 5 bases. CDR3 size: 13 residues. Trimming removed 9 bases from V and 5 bases from J, with 17 bases in between. Germline V gives CDR1 LNHDA, CDR2 SQIVND (reference sequence). The chain's CDR3 is CASRAAGKDEQYF. The DNA for the CDR3 is TGTGCCAGCCGGGCCGCAGGGAAGGACGAGCAGTACTTC.